These 7 T cell receptor beta chains share one sample of origin, sequenced in a study of OX40 agonist ivuxolimab in advanced cancers. Using immunoSEQ multiplex PCR, the repertoire was profiled, and TCRdb retains in-frame clones only, with some absent. The sample lists some 71,000 clones, roughly 80% occurring once. This sample comprised CD4+ or CD8+ T cells sorted from blood, obtained in a trial of the OX40 agonist ivuxolimab. All receptors come from an adult with an advanced solid tumor such as melanoma, head and neck, liver or kidney cancer.

This chain joins TRBV28 and TRBJ2-6; no firm D call. Germline V lookup: CDR1 MDHEN, CDR2 SYDVKM. Trimming took off 2 bases at V and 4 bases at J, with 6 bases between the two ends. The CDR3 length is 14 residues. The CDR3 DNA reads TGTGCCAGCAGTTTAGTGAGGGGGGCCAACGTCCTGACTTTC. Residues: CASSLVRGANVLTF.

This chain links TRBV30 with TRBJ1-5; D not certain. The CDR3 is 12 residues long. Germline assignment: CDR1 GTSNPN and CDR2 SVGIG (reference sequence). V dropped 0 bases and J dropped 9 bases, with 9 bases sitting between them. This CDR3 reads CAWSVPLGPQHF. The CDR3 DNA sequence: TGTGCCTGGAGTGTTCCCCTTGGGCCCCAGCATTTT. Filled out from reference TRBV30 and TRBJ1-5, the complete variable domain reads SQTIHQWPATLVQPVGSPLSLECTVEGTSNPNLYWYRQAAGRGLQLLFYSVGIGQISSEVPQNLSASRPQDRQFILSSKKLLLSDSGFYLCAWSVPLGPQHFGDGTRLSIL.

The chain links TRBV4-2 to TRBJ2-1, with 10 bases lining up with TRBD2. In germline, CDR1 is LGHNA, CDR2 YNFKEQ. The CDR3 covers 18 residues. The junction had 14 bases not matched to a gene; V was cut back by 0 bases and J by 9 bases. CDR3 amino acids: CASSQDPIRSGRVIEQFF. The CDR3 DNA reads TGTGCCAGCAGCCAAGATCCGATCCGGAGCGGGAGGGTCATTGAGCAGTTCTTC.

The chain joins TRBV27 to TRBJ1-3, with no clear D. Germline V gene sequence: CDR1 MNHEY, CDR2 SMNVEV (reference sequence). The CDR3 is 16 residues long. V was shortened by 4 bases and J by 0 bases, with 13 bases between the two germline ends. In nucleotides, the CDR3 is TGTGCCAGCAGTTCCCGCCCCCCCTACTCTGGAAACACCATATATTTT. The encoded protein is CASSSRPPYSGNTIYF.

Only one count was recorded for this clone. This chain uses TRBV30 with TRBJ2-7, with D tentatively TRBD1 or TRBD2 (5 bases each). The CDR3 contains 15 residues. The germline V gene has CDR1 GTSNPN and CDR2 SVGIG (reference sequence). V lost 0 bases, J lost 7 bases, and 19 bases lay in between. As DNA, the CDR3 is TGTGCCTGGAGTGTTGAGGGGACGGACCTGGGGGAGCAGTACTTC. Translation gives CAWSVEGTDLGEQYF.

The rearrangement uses TRBV7-8 and TRBJ2-7, with 7 bases aligning to TRBD1. CDR1 is SGHVS, CDR2 FQNEAQ, per germline. CDR3 length equals 15 residues. Trimming cost V 5 bases and J 0 bases; bases outside gene matches: 7. CDR3 in DNA: TGTGCCAGCAGCGCGGACAGGTCCAACTCCTACGAGCAGTACTTC. Translation: CASSADRSNSYEQYF.

The chain joins TRBV15 to TRBJ1-4; tentative D call: TRBD1 (5 bases). Germline values: CDR1 LNHNV, CDR2 YYDKDF (reference sequence). Deletions cut 0 bases from V and 7 bases from J, with 15 bases between. This CDR3 has 16 amino acids. CDR3 nucleotides: TGTGCCACCAGCAGAGATATGGCGGGGCTGGGTGAAAAACTGTTTTTT. As protein: CATSRDMAGLGEKLFF.